What follows is one T cell receptor (beta chain) and its context. Its matching antigen is unknown. The data originate from a study of T cells in Graves' hyperthyroidism and ophthalmopathy. TCR beta CDR3 sequences were amplified from RNA transcripts. Carried out on the TCR CDR3, a first-round RT-PCR used the HTBI primer set. Each CDR3 protein gets one entry after TCRdb re-called the multiplex PCR reads with MiXCR. The sample includes hundreds of thousands of distinct CDR3 sequences, about 14% of them seen just once. Overall study results and limits: In blood, most of the thyroid clonotypes expanded above 0.001 were also present.

Newly diagnosed patients aged 18 to 65 had hyperthyroidism of under 2 months' duration. It was uncontrolled infection, other autoimmune disease, pregnancy or lactation that excluded patients. Before ophthalmopathy appeared, progressors gave blood at initial hyperthyroidism diagnosis. The V gene's germline CDR1 is SNHLY and CDR2 FYNNEI. V lost 5 bases to trimming and J lost 5 bases; unmatched junction nucleotides: 9. The CDR3 has 15 amino acids. The sample consisted of blood. The TCR was taken from a woman under 40 with Graves' hyperthyroidism that later progressed to Graves' ophthalmopathy. This chain uses TRBV2 with TRBJ2-3, with 8 bases matching TRBD2. CDR3 loop: CASSTSGRGEDTQYF. DNA of the CDR3: TGTGCCAGCAGTACCAGCGGGAGAGGGGAAGATACGCAGTATTTT.